Presented here are 8 T cell receptor beta chains from one specimen sequenced in a study of human T cells and chemical hapten exposure. TCRdb redid the calling of the RACE reads with MiXCR, one entry per CDR3 protein. Of some 340,000 distinct CDR3 sequences in the sample, around 7% were seen once. Noted time point: patch test 1, 2 weeks after DPC sensitization. Treatment specified: therapeutic diphenylcyclopropenone sensitization with weekly scalp DPC. Sequencing was performed on whole blood, taken in connection with sensitization to the hapten diphenylcyclopropenone (DPC). Source of these receptors: a woman aged 18-29 years with alopecia areata. Some clones in this sample may be carry-over from other donors' samples.

The chain has TRBV12-3 or TRBV12-4 and TRBJ1-1, with 8 bases identical to TRBD1. The CDR3 extends over 15 amino acids. After removal of 5 bases from V and 0 bases from J, the junction contained 5 bases not matched to a gene. CDR3 nucleotide sequence: TGTGCCAGCAGTATCAACAGGGGGGTGAACACTGAAGCTTTCTTT. Translation: CASSINRGVNTEAFF.

J is TRBJ2-2 and V is TRBV4-1; D not resolved. CDR1 is MGHRA, CDR2 YSYEKL, per germline. The CDR3 consists of 15 residues. Between the trimmed V and J ends, which lost 3 bases and 1 base, there was a span of 9 bases. The CDR3 region is CASSHNQVNTGELFF. Written as DNA, the CDR3 is TGCGCCAGCAGCCACAACCAGGTGAACACCGGGGAGCTGTTTTTT.

This clonotype was picked up a small number of times. V is TRBV11-3 and J is TRBJ2-3; TRBD2 matches at 13 bases. This CDR3 is 16 amino acids long. J gave up 4 bases and V 5 bases, and 6 bases lay outside the gene matches. CDR1 is SGHNT and CDR2 is YENEEA in the germline V gene. CDR3 bases: TGTGCCAGCAGCCCAGGGACTAGCGGGGTGGCAGATACGCAGTATTTT. Its translation: CASSPGTSGVADTQYF.

The rearrangement joins TRBV20-1 to TRBJ2-3; tentatively, D is TRBD2 (6 bases). Per the germline V gene, CDR1 is DFQATT and CDR2 is SNEGSKA (reference sequence). The CDR3 spans 14 residues. Trimming took 6 bases from V and 2 from J, leaving 15 bases between them. CDR3 sequence reads: CSAAGGTATDTQYF. DNA of the CDR3: TGCAGTGCCGCCGGAGGGACCGCCACAGATACGCAGTATTTT.

This clonotype showed up just a few times. The chain links TRBV7-9 to TRBJ2-1, with a possible D match to TRBD1 (8 bases). The V and J ends lost 5 bases and 8 bases respectively, with 16 bases between them. The V gene's germline CDR1 is SEHNR and CDR2 FQNEAQ (reference sequence). The CDR3 extends over 14 amino acids. CDR3 protein: CASSPQGEGHEQFF. The CDR3 DNA sequence: TGTGCCAGCAGCCCACAGGGGGAGGGTCATGAGCAGTTCTTC.

This clonotype was counted between two and nine times. This chain's CDR3 is CASSHVFGSDEQFF. CDR3 coding DNA: TGTGCCAGCAGCCACGTTTTCGGATCCGATGAGCAGTTCTTC. The chain recombines TRBV5-5 with TRBJ2-1; D not certain. CDR3 size: 14 residues. The V end lost 4 bases, the J end lost 8 bases, and 16 bases lay between the germline ends. The V gene's germline CDR1 is SGHKS and CDR2 YYEKEE (reference sequence).

At least ten counts were recorded for this clonotype. This rearrangement joins TRBV6-5 to TRBJ2-3; D gene ambiguous. Trimming cost V 2 bases and J 0 bases, with 6 bases left between them. Germline values: CDR1 MNHEY, CDR2 SVGAGI. The CDR3 runs to 14 residues. The CDR3 region has the DNA TGTGCCAGCAGTTACCAGGCCAGCACAGATACGCAGTATTTT. It yields the protein CASSYQASTDTQYF.

J is TRBJ1-4 and V is TRBV5-1; no firm D call. V lost 4 bases and J lost 5, with 12 bases in between. This CDR3 region has 14 residues. The germline gives CDR1 SGHRS, CDR2 YFSETQ. Here the CDR3 reads CASSTYGLNEKLFF. The CDR3, as DNA: TGCGCCAGCAGCACCTATGGGCTGAATGAAAAACTGTTTTTT.